The present T cell receptor (beta chain) was sequenced within a study of blood T cell repertoires in COVID-19. Turning to the study itself: The analysed material was cDNA or gDNA that came from T cells, B-cell-depleted T cells, or PBMCs.

Methods used by the authors: Amplification of reference gene primers was used by the study to estimate nucleated cell counts. TCRdb's copy holds only in-frame clones and misses some; the assay was immunoSEQ multiplex PCR. That table supplies the V and J calls and clone size; D and trimming were determined from the DNA. The top ten clones hold less than 9% of a sample with 88,000 or so clones, 86% of them seen once. The source is a man in his 60s with acute or convalescent COVID-19. Input material: peripheral blood.

CDR3: CASSPDRGRRSETQYF. Written as DNA, the CDR3 is TGTGCCAGCAGCCCCGACAGGGGGCGCCGATCTGAGACCCAGTACTTC. J is TRBJ2-5 and V is TRBV7-3; 10 bases match TRBD1. The CDR3 is 16 amino acids. The germline V gene encodes CDR1 SGHTA and CDR2 FQGTGA. V was pared by 5 bases and J by 5 bases, with 11 bases of the junction left unmatched.